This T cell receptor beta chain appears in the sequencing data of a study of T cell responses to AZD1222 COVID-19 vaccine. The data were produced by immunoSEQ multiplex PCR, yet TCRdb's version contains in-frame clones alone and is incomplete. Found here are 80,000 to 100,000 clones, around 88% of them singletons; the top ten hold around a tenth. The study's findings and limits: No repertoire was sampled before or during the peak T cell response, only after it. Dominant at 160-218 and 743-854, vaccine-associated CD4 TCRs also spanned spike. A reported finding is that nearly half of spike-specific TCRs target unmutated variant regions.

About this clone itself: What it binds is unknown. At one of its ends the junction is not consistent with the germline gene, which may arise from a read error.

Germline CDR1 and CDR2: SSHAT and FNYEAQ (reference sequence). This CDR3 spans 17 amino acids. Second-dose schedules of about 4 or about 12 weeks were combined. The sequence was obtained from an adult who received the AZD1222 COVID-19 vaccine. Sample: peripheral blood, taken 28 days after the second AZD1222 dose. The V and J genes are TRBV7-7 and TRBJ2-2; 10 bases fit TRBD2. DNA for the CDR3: TGTGCTAGCAGTCTAGGGCTAGCGGGGGCTAACACCGGGGAGCTGTTTTTT. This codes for CASSLGLAGANTGELFF.